One and the same sample provided the 14 T cell receptor beta chains below, sequenced in a study of T cells in narcolepsy. Profiled with immunoSEQ multiplex PCR; TCRdb holds only in-frame clones, not every one. The sample has about 27,000 clones; roughly 86% are singletons. The sample comprised CD45RA- memory CD4+ T cells from PBMCs. The receptors derive from a human donor with narcolepsy.

The J gene is TRBJ2-2, the V gene TRBV19, with D possibly being TRBD2 (6 bases). The V and J ends lost 4 bases and 5 bases respectively, with 11 bases between them. The CDR3 covers 14 residues. CDR1 and CDR2 from the germline V gene are LNHDA and SQIVND (reference sequence). CDR3 residues: CASSKGTLTGELFF. DNA of the CDR3: TGTGCCAGTAGTAAGGGGACTTTGACCGGGGAGCTGTTTTTT.

This clone has just one count. The chain links TRBV5-4 to TRBJ2-5; 10 bases fit TRBD2. Losses at the gene ends were 9 bases for V and 4 bases for J; bases not matched to a gene: 12. Germline CDR1 is SGHNT and CDR2 is YYREEE (reference sequence). This CDR3 spans 15 amino acids. The CDR3 sequence is CATSGERGGGETQYF. The CDR3 bases are TGTGCCACCTCCGGCGAGCGGGGGGGAGGAGAGACCCAGTACTTC.

V is TRBV4-2 and J is TRBJ2-1; 7 bases map to TRBD2. This CDR3 is built from 16 residues. Per the germline V gene, CDR1 is LGHNA and CDR2 is YNFKEQ. Unmatched junction bases numbered 5, after V lost 1 base and J lost 2 bases. CDR3 in DNA: TGTGCCAGCAGCCAAGTTGGTGGGGGGGCCTACAATGAGCAGTTCTTC. This translates into CASSQVGGGAYNEQFF.

The chain recombines TRBV6-1 with TRBJ2-5; 8 bases align to TRBD2. The J segment lost 2 bases and the V segment lost 5 bases, leaving 7 bases of the junction unmatched. Germline CDR1 is MNHNS and CDR2 is SASEGT. The CDR3 has 15 residues. CDR3 loop: CASSPHRGGQETQYF. The CDR3 coding sequence is TGTGCCAGCAGTCCTCACCGGGGGGGACAAGAGACCCAGTACTTC.

As DNA, the CDR3 is TGTGCCAGCAGGGGGCAAACCGGGACTAGCTCTTTCTCTAGCACAGATACGCAGTATTTT. The encoded protein is CASRGQTGTSSFSSTDTQYF. This rearrangement joins TRBV2 to TRBJ2-3, with TRBD2 matching 9 bases. Germline CDR1 is SNHLY and CDR2 is FYNNEI. The CDR3 contains 20 residues. Trimming removed 6 bases from V and 0 bases from J; junction bases left unmatched: 19.

A few counts support this clone. The J gene is TRBJ1-5, the V gene TRBV2; TRBD1 might be the D (6 bases). Germline values: CDR1 SNHLY, CDR2 FYNNEI. V was shortened by 3 bases and J by 6 bases, with 12 bases between the two germline ends. The CDR3 covers 14 residues. CDR3 residues: CASSDSGAGQPQHF. Here the CDR3 DNA reads TGTGCCAGCAGTGATTCAGGGGCGGGTCAGCCCCAGCATTTT.

The chain recombines TRBV5-1 with TRBJ1-1; D unresolved. This CDR3 comprises 15 residues. Per germline, CDR1 SGHRS and CDR2 YFSETQ. Trimming removed 0 bases at V and 1 base at J, with 10 bases between. The CDR3 spells CASSLEGSSNTEAFF. Here the CDR3 DNA reads TGCGCCAGCAGCTTGGAAGGCAGTTCGAACACTGAAGCTTTCTTT.

This chain links TRBV6-5 with TRBJ2-7, with D possibly being TRBD1 (6 bases). The V end lost 6 bases, the J end lost 2 bases, and 11 bases lay between the germline ends. CDR3 length: 13 amino acids. The V gene's germline CDR1 is MNHEY and CDR2 SVGAGI. This CDR3 reads CASRPTGTYEQYV. The CDR3 DNA follows: TGTGCCAGCAGACCGACAGGAACCTACGAGCAGTACGTC.

The chain couples TRBV5-1 to TRBJ1-1; 7 bases agree with TRBD1. The CDR3 loop spans 15 amino acids. Germline V gives CDR1 SGHRS, CDR2 YFSETQ. V shed 1 base, J shed 3 bases, and the junction held 6 bases outside the gene matches. For the CDR3, the DNA is TGCGCCAGCAGCTTGTTTGGTCAGGGGGACACTGAAGCTTTCTTT. Its translation: CASSLFGQGDTEAFF. The full variable domain, its missing parts supplied by reference TRBV5-1 and TRBJ1-1, is KAGVTQTPRYLIKTRGQQVTLSCSPISGHRSVSWYQQTPGQGLQFLFEYFSETQRNKGNFPGRFSGRQFSNSRSEMNVSTLELGDSALYLCASSLFGQGDTEAFFGQGTRLTVV.

This rearrangement joins TRBV5-1 to TRBJ2-1; D may be TRBD2 (6 bases). CDR1 is SGHRS, CDR2 YFSETQ, per germline. V gave up 0 bases and J gave up 0 bases, with 7 bases separating them. This CDR3 spans 15 amino acids. The CDR3 spells CASSLDGSSYNEQFF. CDR3 nucleotide sequence: TGCGCCAGCAGCTTGGACGGGAGCTCCTACAATGAGCAGTTCTTC.

The chain carries TRBV28 and TRBJ2-3; 14 nucleotides match TRBD2. With 3 bases clipped from V and 5 bases from J, the junction kept 10 bases outside the gene matches. The germline V gene has CDR1 MDHEN and CDR2 SYDVKM. The CDR3 sequence is 18 residues long. CDR3 nucleotides: TGTGCCAGCAGTTTCACTCCGACTAGCGGGGGGGCCCGAGATACGCAGTATTTT. Its protein product is CASSFTPTSGGARDTQYF.

This clone was found a few times. V gene TRBV19 combines with J gene TRBJ1-1, with a possible D match to TRBD1 (6 bases). V gave up 3 bases and J gave up 4 bases, with 15 bases separating them. CDR1 LNHDA and CDR2 SQIVND come from the germline V gene (reference sequence). The CDR3 totals 15 residues. The CDR3 reads CASSIVGRGLTEAFF. Here the CDR3 DNA reads TGTGCCAGTAGTATCGTCGGCAGGGGACTCACTGAAGCTTTCTTT.

The chain is built from TRBV9 and TRBJ1-6; TRBD1 is a possible D gene (6 bases). Germline V CDR1 and CDR2: SGDLS, YYNGEE. The CDR3 has 16 residues. V lost 0 bases to trimming and J lost 10 bases, with 17 bases between them. CDR3 in DNA: TGTGCCAGCAGCGTAGAAGGGGGGGCCGGCAGGTCACCCCTCCACTTT. Protein: CASSVEGGAGRSPLHF.

CDR3 nucleotides: TGTGCCAGCAGCCGTCGGGCGGGGAACACCGGGGAGCTGTTTTTT. Its protein product is CASSRRAGNTGELFF. V and J are TRBV11-2 and TRBJ2-2, with D possibly being TRBD2 (5 bases). The V and J ends lost 5 bases and 1 base respectively, with 11 bases between them. The CDR3 has 15 residues. Germline V gene data show CDR1 as SGHAT and CDR2 as FQNNGV.